These 4 T cell receptor beta chains share one sample of origin, sequenced in a study of blood T cell repertoires in COVID-19. Measured with immunoSEQ multiplex PCR; TCRdb has only the in-frame clones, and not every one. The sample contains about 140,000 clones, 70% to 80% of which appear only once. The sequencing input was peripheral blood. The source of these receptors is a man in his 60s with acute or convalescent COVID-19.

The chain uses TRBV30 and TRBJ2-6, with D perhaps matching TRBD1 (6 bases). From germline, CDR1 is GTSNPN and CDR2 SVGIG (reference sequence). The CDR3 runs 14 residues. Deletions cut 7 bases from V and 2 bases from J, with 12 bases between. CDR3 nucleotide sequence: TGTGCCTCCCCGAACAGGGCTGGGGCCAACGTCCTGACTTTC. Protein: CASPNRAGANVLTF.

The chain employs TRBV6-5 and TRBJ1-2; the D is unclear. Germline CDR1 reads MNHEY; CDR2 reads SVGAGI. The V and J ends lost 2 bases and 5 bases respectively, with 9 bases between them. CDR3 size: 13 residues. Here the CDR3 reads CASSYQRRYGYTF. CDR3 bases: TGTGCCAGCAGTTACCAGAGGCGGTATGGCTACACCTTC.

The chain combines TRBV30 with TRBJ2-3; TRBD2 aligns across 8 bases. Trimming took 4 bases from V and 1 from J; bases not matched to a gene: 4. Per germline, CDR1 GTSNPN and CDR2 SVGIG (reference sequence). The CDR3 has 14 residues. The CDR3 region has the DNA TGTGCCTGGACAGCGGGGGTGGGCACAGATACGCAGTATTTT. This codes for CAWTAGVGTDTQYF.

V is TRBV19 and J is TRBJ1-1, with 8 bases that match TRBD1. The CDR3 is 14 residues long. Trimming cost V 6 bases and J 5 bases; bases outside gene matches: 8. Germline V gives CDR1 LNHDA, CDR2 SQIVND (reference sequence). This chain's CDR3 is CASRDAGGATEAFF. For the CDR3, the DNA is TGTGCCAGTAGAGACGCAGGGGGCGCGACTGAAGCTTTCTTT.